One and the same sample provided the 10 T cell receptor beta chains below, sequenced in a study of blood T cell repertoires in COVID-19. The repertoire was sequenced with immunoSEQ multiplex PCR; TCRdb's copy has only in-frame clones and lacks some. The table lists around 16,000 clones, more than 85% of them singletons. The sample was peripheral blood. These receptors all come from a man between 60 and 70 years old with acute or convalescent COVID-19.

The chain has TRBV28 and TRBJ1-2; the match to TRBD1 covers 7 bases. The CDR3 has 14 residues. Trimming removed 5 bases from V and 4 bases from J; junction bases left unmatched: 7. CDR1 is MDHEN, CDR2 SYDVKM, per germline. CDR3 sequence (DNA): TGTGCCAGCAGTGTTCCGACAGGGCCCTATGGCTACACCTTC. Its protein is CASSVPTGPYGYTF.

The CDR3 here is CASSELGQTQRQYF. CDR3 sequence (DNA): TGTGCCAGCAGTGAATTGGGGCAGACTCAGCGGCAGTACTTC. The chain links TRBV6-1 to TRBJ2-7; D perhaps matches TRBD1 (5 bases). The CDR3 consists of 14 residues. Trimming stripped 2 bases from V and 9 bases from J, with 17 bases between. The germline V gene has CDR1 MNHNS and CDR2 SASEGT.

V and J are TRBV19 and TRBJ2-7; 9 bases agree with TRBD2. The J segment lost 5 bases and the V segment lost 3 bases, leaving 11 bases of the junction unmatched. This CDR3 contains 16 residues. Germline V lookup: CDR1 LNHDA, CDR2 SQIVND (reference sequence). The CDR3 region has the DNA TGTGCCAGTAGTATGGGTCGGCGGGAGGGCCGTAACGAGCAGTACTTC. As protein: CASSMGRREGRNEQYF.

The chain joins TRBV3-1 (or the pseudogene TRBV3-2) to TRBJ2-7; D is uncertain. This CDR3 spans 14 amino acids. The germline CDR1 and CDR2 sequences are LGHDT and YNNKEL (reference sequence). The V and J ends lost 1 base and 0 bases respectively, with 7 bases between them. The CDR3 nucleotides read TGTGCCAGCAGCCAAGGTGCGGTCTCCTACGAGCAGTACTTC. Its protein is CASSQGAVSYEQYF.

The CDR3 region is CASIGASYRPQHF. In nucleotides, the CDR3 is TGTGCCAGCATTGGGGCCAGCTATCGGCCCCAGCATTTT. The V and J genes are TRBV6-4 and TRBJ1-5; possible D gene TRBD1, 5 bases. Per the germline V gene, CDR1 is MRHNA and CDR2 is SNTAGT. This CDR3 has 13 amino acids. Trimming left V 7 bases short and J 9 bases short, with 16 bases between.

This chain uses TRBV7-2 with TRBJ2-5, with D unclear. The V end was cut by 3 bases, the J end by 1 base, with 3 bases between. Germline V gene data show CDR1 as SGHTA and CDR2 as FQGNSA. The CDR3 totals 12 residues. CDR3 DNA: TGTGCCAGCAGCTTCCTCCAAGAGACCCAGTACTTC. Amino acid sequence: CASSFLQETQYF.

J is TRBJ2-7 and V is TRBV28; 8 nucleotides align to TRBD1. Germline V CDR1 and CDR2: MDHEN, SYDVKM. V lost 10 bases and J lost 1; bases outside the gene matches: 9. The CDR3 covers 14 residues. The CDR3 sequence: CATYGTGQSYEQYF. The CDR3 DNA sequence: TGTGCCACCTATGGGACAGGCCAGTCCTACGAGCAGTACTTC.

This chain uses TRBV2 with TRBJ1-5; TRBD1 matches 8 bases. There are 16 residues in the CDR3. From germline, CDR1 is SNHLY and CDR2 FYNNEI. Unmatched junction bases numbered 7, after V lost 6 bases and J lost 0 bases. The CDR3 bases are TGTGCCAGCAGCCGGGACAGGCCAGATAGCAATCAGCCCCAGCATTTT. Encoded protein: CASSRDRPDSNQPQHF.

CDR3: CAWSAGGSGNTIYF. The CDR3 DNA follows: TGTGCCTGGAGTGCGGGGGGCTCTGGAAACACCATATATTTT. This chain joins TRBV30 and TRBJ1-3, with D tentatively TRBD1 (5 bases). Germline CDR1 and CDR2: GTSNPN and SVGIG (reference sequence). The CDR3 covers 14 residues. V lost 1 base, J lost 0 bases, and 7 bases lay in between.

V and J are TRBV7-9 and TRBJ2-7; no reliable D call. Trimming removed 1 base at V and 4 bases at J, with 5 bases between. Germline-derived CDR1 and CDR2 are SEHNR and FQNEAQ (reference sequence). This CDR3 is 12 amino acids long. The CDR3 DNA sequence: TGTGCCAGCAGCTTAGTTAGTTACGAGCAGTACTTC. Translation: CASSLVSYEQYF.